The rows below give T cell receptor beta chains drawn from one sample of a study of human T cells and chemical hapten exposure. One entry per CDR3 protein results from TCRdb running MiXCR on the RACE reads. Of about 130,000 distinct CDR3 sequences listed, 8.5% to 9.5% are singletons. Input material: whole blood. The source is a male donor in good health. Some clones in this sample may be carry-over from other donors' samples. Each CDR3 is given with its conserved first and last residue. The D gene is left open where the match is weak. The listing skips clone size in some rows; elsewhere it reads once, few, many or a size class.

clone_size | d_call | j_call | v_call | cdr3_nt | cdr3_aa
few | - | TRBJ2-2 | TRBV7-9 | TGTGCCAGCAGCTCCCCAGGGGTTGGCGCCGGGGAGCTGTTTTTT | CASSSPGVGAGELFF
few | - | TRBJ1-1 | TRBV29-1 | TGCAGCGTAACCAGCAGGGTTTTGAACACTGAAGCTTTCTTT | CSVTSRVLNTEAFF
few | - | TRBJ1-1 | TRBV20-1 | TGCAGTGCTAGTAGGGTGAACACTGAAGCTTTCTTT | CSASRVNTEAFF
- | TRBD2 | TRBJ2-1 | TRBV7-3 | TGTGCCAGCAGCGAGTCCCAGGGATGGCGGGGGGGCCGAACCTACAATGAGCAGTTCTTC | CASSESQGWRGGRTYNEQFF
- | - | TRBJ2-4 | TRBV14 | TGTGCCAGCAGCCAAGAATTGGGTTTAGGGGGTACGAGGAACATTCAGTACTTC | CASSQELGLGGTRNIQYF
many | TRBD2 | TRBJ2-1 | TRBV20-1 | TGCAGTGCTAGAGAGACTAGCGGGAGTATAACCTACAATGAGCAGTTCTTC | CSARETSGSITYNEQFF
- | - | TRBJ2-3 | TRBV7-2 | TGTGCCAGCAGCCCGACGGAAGGGGATGGGAGAGATACGCAGTATTTT | CASSPTEGDGRDTQYF
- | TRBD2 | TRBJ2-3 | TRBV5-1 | TGCGCCAGCAGCTTTAGGACTAGCGGGGGTAGCACAGATACGCAGTATTTT | CASSFRTSGGSTDTQYF
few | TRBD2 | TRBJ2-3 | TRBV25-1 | TGTGCCAGCAGTGAGGGACTAGCGGGCGTAAGCACAGATACGCAGTATTTT | CASSEGLAGVSTDTQYF
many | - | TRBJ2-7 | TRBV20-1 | TGCAGTGCTAGGGGCCAGCTGAGCTCCTACGAGCAGTACTTC | CSARGQLSSYEQYF
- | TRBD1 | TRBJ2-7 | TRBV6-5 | TGTGCCAGCGGGGACAGGACAGTCCTCTACGAGCAGTACTTC | CASGDRTVLYEQYF
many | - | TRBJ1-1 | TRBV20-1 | TGCAGTGCTAGAGATGTTCAAGGGTTCGGTGAAGCTTTCTTT | CSARDVQGFGEAFF
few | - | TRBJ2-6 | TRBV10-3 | TGTGCCATCAGTGGGATATCTGGGGCCAACGTCCTGACTTTC | CAISGISGANVLTF
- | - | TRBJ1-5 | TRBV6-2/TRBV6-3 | TGTGCCAGCAGCTACAGCGAGAATCAGCCCCAGCATTTT | CASSYSENQPQHF
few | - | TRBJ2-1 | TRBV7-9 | TGTGCCAGCAGCTTTGTTGGGGGCCACTCCTACAATGAGCAGTTCTTC | CASSFVGGHSYNEQFF
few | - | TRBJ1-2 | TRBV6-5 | TGTGCCAGCAGTGCATACAGGGTGAACAACTATGGCTACACCTTC | CASSAYRVNNYGYTF
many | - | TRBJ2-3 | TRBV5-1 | TGCGCCAGCAGCTTGGCCGGGCAGACTAACGAGTATTTT | CASSLAGQTNEYF
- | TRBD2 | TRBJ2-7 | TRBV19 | TGTGCCAGTAGTCCTTGGACTAGCGGGAACGCCGAGCAGTACTTC | CASSPWTSGNAEQYF
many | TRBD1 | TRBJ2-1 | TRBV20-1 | TGCAGTGCTGGGGAGGGACAGGGAAAGGTTGAGCAGTTCTTC | CSAGEGQGKVEQFF
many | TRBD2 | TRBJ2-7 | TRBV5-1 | TGCGCCAGCAGCTTTACTGGCGGGAGCCCCTACGAGCAGTACTTC | CASSFTGGSPYEQYF
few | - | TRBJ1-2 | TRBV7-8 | TGTGCCAGCAGCCCCCCAATCCGGTTCGGCTACACCTTC | CASSPPIRFGYTF
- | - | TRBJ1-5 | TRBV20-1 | TGCAGTGCTAGAGATAAGGACAGAGGTAATTGGGGCAATCAGCCCCAGCATTTT | CSARDKDRGNWGNQPQHF
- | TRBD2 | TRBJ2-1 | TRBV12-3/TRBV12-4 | TGTGCCAGCAGCCCGGGACTAGCGGGAGAGGGGGAGTTCTTC | CASSPGLAGEGEFF
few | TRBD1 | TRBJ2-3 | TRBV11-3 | TGTGCCAGCAGCCCTCACCGATCGGGGGGACAGGGTCGAAGCACAGATACGCAGTATTTT | CASSPHRSGGQGRSTDTQYF
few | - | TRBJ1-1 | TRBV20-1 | TGCAGTGCTACGGGGGCGCGTGACACTGAAGCTTTCTTT | CSATGARDTEAFF
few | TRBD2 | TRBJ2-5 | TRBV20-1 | TGCAGTGCCGCCCGACTAGCGGGGCGGCAAGAGACCCAGTACTTC | CSAARLAGRQETQYF
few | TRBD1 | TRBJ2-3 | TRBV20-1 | TGCAGTGCTAGAGCCCCGACAGGGATGGGCACAGATACGCAGTATTTT | CSARAPTGMGTDTQYF
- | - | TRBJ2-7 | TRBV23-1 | TGCGCCAGCTTAGGGGTCTACGAGCAGTACTTC | CASLGVYEQYF
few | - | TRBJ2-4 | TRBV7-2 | TGTGCCAGCAGCTTAGGAGGGTTCGGTCTAGGGGGCAAAAACATTCAGTACTTC | CASSLGGFGLGGKNIQYF
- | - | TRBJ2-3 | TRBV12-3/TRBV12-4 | TGTGCCAGCAGTCTTCTACGACGGGATACGCAGTATTTT | CASSLLRRDTQYF
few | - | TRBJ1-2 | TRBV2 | TGTGCCAGCAGTGATGAGGCAGGGTATGGCTACACCTTC | CASSDEAGYGYTF
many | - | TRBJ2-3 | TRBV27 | TGTGCCAGCAGTTTATTAAACCGGGCGAGCACAGATACGCAGTATTTT | CASSLLNRASTDTQYF
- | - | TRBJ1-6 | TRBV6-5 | TGTGCCAGCAGTTACTCGCCAAGGGGTCCCTCACCCCTCCACTTT | CASSYSPRGPSPLHF
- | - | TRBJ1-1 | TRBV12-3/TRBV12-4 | TGTGCCAGCGCGCTCGGGGCGCCGAACACTGAAGCTTTCTTT | CASALGAPNTEAFF
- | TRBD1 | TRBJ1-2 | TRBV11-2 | TGTGCCAGCAGCCAGGGGGCACAGGGCTTCTATGGCTACACCTTC | CASSQGAQGFYGYTF
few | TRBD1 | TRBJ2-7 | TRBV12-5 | TGTGCTAGTGGTTTTTCGGGACAGGGGGTTTCCTACGAGCAGTACTTC | CASGFSGQGVSYEQYF
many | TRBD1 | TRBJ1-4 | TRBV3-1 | TGTGCCAGCAGCCAAACAGGGGGCGACGAAAAACTGTTTTTT | CASSQTGGDEKLFF
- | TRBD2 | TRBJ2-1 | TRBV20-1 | TGCAGTGCTAGTATGGGGGGGAAGGATGAGCAGTTCTTC | CSASMGGKDEQFF
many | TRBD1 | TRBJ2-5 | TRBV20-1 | TGCAGTGCTAGAGATTTGGGCAGGGGGCGGGAGACCCAGTACTTC | CSARDLGRGRETQYF
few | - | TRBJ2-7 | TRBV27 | TGTGCCAGCAGTTTAACCGTCGGAGTCTACGAGCAGTACTTC | CASSLTVGVYEQYF
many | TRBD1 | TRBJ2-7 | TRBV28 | TGTGCCGGTCAAAGGACAGGGTCCGCGGAGCAGTACTTC | CAGQRTGSAEQYF
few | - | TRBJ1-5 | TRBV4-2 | TGTGCCAGCAGCCAAGGCCAGGGGAATAGCAATCAGCCCCAGCATTTT | CASSQGQGNSNQPQHF
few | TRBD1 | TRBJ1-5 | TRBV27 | TGTGCCACCGGACAGGGTAGACAGCCCCAGCATTTT | CATGQGRQPQHF
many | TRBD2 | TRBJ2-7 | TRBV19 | TGTGCCAGTAACCCCACCGGCGGGAGCTCCTACGAGCAGTACTTC | CASNPTGGSSYEQYF
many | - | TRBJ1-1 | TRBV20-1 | TGCAGTGCTAGAGTCCTCGGGCAACCGAACACTGAAGCTTTCTTT | CSARVLGQPNTEAFF
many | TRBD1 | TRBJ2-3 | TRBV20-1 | TGCAGTGCGATCGGGACAGGGCAATCTTCTAGCACAGATACGCAGTATTTT | CSAIGTGQSSSTDTQYF
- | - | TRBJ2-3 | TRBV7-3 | TGTGCCAGCAGCTTAAGGCCAGGCCCAGATACGCAGTATTTT | CASSLRPGPDTQYF
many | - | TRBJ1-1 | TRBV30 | TGTGCCTGGGTGTTAGCCGGCCACACTGAAGCTTTCTTT | CAWVLAGHTEAFF
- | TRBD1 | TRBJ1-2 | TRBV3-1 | TGTGCCAGCAGCCAGCCCGGGACAGGGTACGGCTACACCTTC | CASSQPGTGYGYTF
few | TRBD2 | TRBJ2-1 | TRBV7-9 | TGTGCCAGCAGCTTATACTCGGGACTAGCACAGAATGAGCAGTTCTTC | CASSLYSGLAQNEQFF
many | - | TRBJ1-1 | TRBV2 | TGTGCCAGAGCGAGGGGCACTGAAGCTTTCTTT | CARARGTEAFF
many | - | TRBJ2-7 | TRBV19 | TGTGCCAGTAGCACTACTCTGTCCTCCTACGAGCAGTACTTC | CASSTTLSSYEQYF